One sample yielded the 32 T cell receptor beta chains listed below, sequenced in a study of blood T cell repertoires in COVID-19. Produced via immunoSEQ multiplex PCR; TCRdb's table is partial and in-frame only. There are some 150,000 clones in the sample; approximately 92% occur only once, and approximately 2.8% lies in the top ten. The specimen sequenced was peripheral blood. The receptors were gathered from a woman aged 60-75 years with active COVID-19.

The V gene is TRBV30, the J gene TRBJ1-3; 7 bases line up with TRBD1. Germline CDR1 reads GTSNPN; CDR2 reads SVGIG (reference sequence). This CDR3 is 13 amino acids long. V was clipped by 5 bases and J by 0 bases; unmatched bases: 1. CDR3 sequence: CAWDRDSGNTIYF. CDR3 coding DNA: TGTGCCTGGGACAGGGACTCTGGAAACACCATATATTTT.

This rearrangement joins TRBV3-1 (or the pseudogene TRBV3-2) to TRBJ1-2, with D possibly TRBD1 on 5 matching bases. Deletions cut 0 bases from V and 8 bases from J, with 10 bases between. Germline CDR1 and CDR2: LGHDT and YNNKEL (reference sequence). There are 13 residues in the CDR3. CDR3 region: CASSQDLQAGYTF. DNA for the CDR3: TGTGCCAGCAGCCAAGATTTACAGGCGGGCTACACCTTC.

In nucleotides, the CDR3 is TGCGCCAGCAGCCTAGGACTAGGGGCCACCTACGAGCAGTACTTC. Its translation: CASSLGLGATYEQYF. The V and J genes are TRBV4-3 and TRBJ2-7, with 7 bases identical to TRBD2. The CDR3 is made up of 15 amino acids. V dropped 4 bases and J dropped 2; count of bases not matched to a gene: 8. Germline-derived CDR1 and CDR2 are LGHNA and YSLEER.

This chain joins TRBV6-2 or TRBV6-3 and TRBJ2-2; 8 bases agree with TRBD2. The CDR3 runs 16 residues. J was trimmed by 7 bases and V by 1 base; bases with no gene match: 8. Germline CDR1 reads MNHEY; CDR2 reads SVGEGT. The CDR3 bases are TGTGCCAGCAGTTACTTTGCGGGAGGAGAGGGCGGGGAGCTGTTTTTT. Translated: CASSYFAGGEGGELFF.

The chain employs TRBV2 and TRBJ2-7; 11 positions agree with TRBD2. The CDR3 has 14 residues. Per germline, CDR1 SNHLY and CDR2 FYNNEI. The ends lost 6 bases at V and 5 bases at J; junction bases unmatched: 6. CDR3 in amino acids: CASRETSGKDEQYF. CDR3 nucleotides: TGTGCCAGCAGGGAGACTAGCGGGAAAGACGAGCAGTACTTC.

The J gene is TRBJ1-5, the V gene TRBV7-3; 8 nucleotides align to TRBD1. This CDR3 contains 16 residues. Per germline, CDR1 SGHTA and CDR2 FQGTGA. The J segment lost 0 bases and the V segment lost 5 bases, leaving 6 bases of the junction unmatched. The CDR3 DNA reads as TGTGCCAGCAGCGGCGTGACAGGGGATAGCAATCAGCCCCAGCATTTT. Residues: CASSGVTGDSNQPQHF.

The gene calls are TRBV7-2 and TRBJ2-1; 8 bases are shared with TRBD2. The CDR3 is 16 amino acids. Germline assignment: CDR1 SGHTA and CDR2 FQGNSA. Trimming cost V 2 bases and J 5 bases; bases outside gene matches: 8. In DNA, the CDR3 is TGTGCCAGCAGCTTAAGCACTAGCGGACCAGACAATGAGCAGTTCTTC. This encodes CASSLSTSGPDNEQFF.

The chain employs TRBV5-6 and TRBJ1-1, with D possibly matching TRBD1 (5 bases). Germline V gene sequence: CDR1 SGHDT, CDR2 YYEEEE. The CDR3 has 14 residues. With 9 bases removed from V and 4 bases from J, the gap between germline ends came to 19 bases. In DNA, the CDR3 is TGTGCCACGCGGAGGACCTTGGGGGGCACTGAAGCTTTCTTT. Encoded protein: CATRRTLGGTEAFF.

In DNA, the CDR3 is TGTGCCAGCAGTACATCGGGTGGCACTTGGAATTCACCCCTCCACTTT. Its translation: CASSTSGGTWNSPLHF. The rearrangement joins TRBV28 to TRBJ1-6; D gene ambiguous. The germline V and J ends were trimmed by 5 bases and 7 bases, with 18 bases remaining between them. Germline CDR1 reads MDHEN; CDR2 reads SYDVKM. The CDR3 consists of 16 residues.

J is TRBJ2-1 and V is TRBV6-2 or TRBV6-3; TRBD2 aligns across 11 bases. The ends lost 2 bases at V and 4 bases at J; junction bases unmatched: 13. CDR3 length: 19 residues. Germline lookup yields CDR1 MNHEY and CDR2 SVGEGT. The CDR3 bases are TGTGCCAGCAGTTACCCGAGGGGACTAGCGGCCAAGCTTTACAATGAGCAGTTCTTC. Protein: CASSYPRGLAAKLYNEQFF.

On this clone: The same CDR3 also results from other DNA sequences found in this sample. CDR3 residues: CASSLGRSTDTQYF. The CDR3, as DNA: TGCGCCAGCAGCTTGGGCAGAAGCACAGATACGCAGTATTTT. The genes are TRBV5-1 and TRBJ2-3; D is unresolved. The CDR3 has 14 residues. Germline V gene data show CDR1 as SGHRS and CDR2 as YFSETQ. V was trimmed by 0 bases and J by 0 bases, leaving 5 bases between them.

The chain employs TRBV18 and TRBJ2-2, with D unclear. Trimming took off 6 bases at V and 8 bases at J, with 13 bases between the two ends. The CDR3 runs 13 residues. CDR1 KGHSH and CDR2 LQKENI come from the germline V gene. CDR3 sequence (DNA): TGTGCCAGCTCCCTTGGCAGACTTGGGGAGCTGTTTTTT. Residues: CASSLGRLGELFF.

V is TRBV7-2 and J is TRBJ1-6; D is unresolved. V lost 1 base and J 8 bases, leaving 3 bases between the germline ends. This CDR3 is built from 12 residues. The germline gives CDR1 SGHTA, CDR2 FQGNSA. The DNA for the CDR3 is TGTGCCAGCAGCTTAGTAGATTCACCCCTCCACTTT. This encodes CASSLVDSPLHF.

The chain uses TRBV27 and TRBJ1-2; D may be TRBD1 (6 bases). V was clipped by 2 bases and J by 3 bases, with 19 bases between them. The CDR3 is 17 amino acids. CDR1 is MNHEY and CDR2 is SMNVEV in the germline V gene (reference sequence). The CDR3 reads CASSLHRGAVVDYGYTF. CDR3 DNA sequence: TGTGCCAGCAGTTTACATCGGGGGGCAGTAGTAGACTATGGCTACACCTTC.

This chain links TRBV28 with TRBJ2-1; unclear D gene. Trimming removed 8 bases at V and 0 bases at J, with 14 bases between. The CDR3 runs to 15 residues. Germline-derived CDR1 and CDR2 are MDHEN and SYDVKM. The CDR3 bases are TGTGCCAGCCGAATCGAGACAAGCTCCTACAATGAGCAGTTCTTC. It specifies CASRIETSSYNEQFF.

A note on this clone: The sample has other DNA sequences that encode this CDR3 too. V usage is TRBV5-1 and J usage is TRBJ2-3, with 8 bases that match TRBD2. Germline V gene data show CDR1 as SGHRS and CDR2 as YFSETQ. The CDR3 runs to 15 residues. V lost 0 bases to trimming and J lost 3 bases; unmatched junction nucleotides: 3. The CDR3 loop reads CASSLGGLGTDTQYF. In DNA, the CDR3 is TGCGCCAGCAGCTTGGGGGGACTAGGAACAGATACGCAGTATTTT.

This chain connects TRBV25-1 to TRBJ1-6, with TRBD1 matching over 8 bases. The CDR3 is made up of 15 amino acids. The trim removed 8 bases at V and 14 bases at J, leaving 17 bases unmatched. Germline CDR1 and CDR2: MGHDK and SYGVNS. CDR3: CASLNDRGRGSTLHF. As DNA, the CDR3 is TGTGCCAGCCTTAACGACAGGGGCCGCGGAAGCACCCTCCACTTT.

The V and J genes are TRBV28 and TRBJ1-1, with TRBD1 identical over 8 bases. The germline gives CDR1 MDHEN, CDR2 SYDVKM. There are 13 residues in the CDR3. V trimming: 3 bases; J trimming: 10 bases; junction bases outside the gene matches: 7. The CDR3 nucleotides are TGTGCCAGCAGTTTCCTCCAGGGGGCTCTAGCTTTCTTT. It yields the protein CASSFLQGALAFF.

This chain joins TRBV9 and TRBJ1-1, with 8 positions matching TRBD1. Per germline, CDR1 SGDLS and CDR2 YYNGEE. The CDR3 is 15 residues long. After removal of 0 bases from V and 6 bases from J, the junction contained 7 bases not matched to a gene. CDR3 DNA: TGTGCCAGCAGCGTAGAAGGAGACAGGGGAGCTGAAGCTTTCTTT. The encoded protein is CASSVEGDRGAEAFF.

The chain combines TRBV20-1 with TRBJ1-1; no clear D. CDR3 length: 15 residues. Germline V gene lookup returns CDR1 DFQATT and CDR2 SNEGSKA (reference sequence). Trimming removed 3 bases at V and 4 bases at J, with 18 bases between. In DNA form, the CDR3 reads TGCAGTGCTAGTATGAATGTTGAGGCGAGCACTGAAGCTTTCTTT. This gives the protein CSASMNVEASTEAFF.

A single count supports this clone. The rearrangement links TRBV6-6 to TRBJ2-5; 7 bases agree with TRBD2. The CDR3 runs to 15 residues. V trimming: 6 bases; J trimming: 3 bases; junction bases outside the gene matches: 10. Germline V lookup: CDR1 MNHNY, CDR2 SVGAGI (reference sequence). As DNA, the CDR3 is TGTGCCAGCAGGTGGGCGGGAGAGGATGAAGAGACCCAGTACTTC. Residues: CASRWAGEDEETQYF.

This chain joins TRBV27 and TRBJ2-1, with 10 bases matching TRBD2. V shed 6 bases, J shed 4 bases, and the junction held 9 bases outside the gene matches. CDR1 MNHEY and CDR2 SMNVEV come from the germline V gene (reference sequence). CDR3 size: 16 residues. The chain's CDR3 is CASRSASGGGYNEQFF. CDR3 in DNA: TGTGCCAGCAGGTCAGCTAGCGGGGGCGGTTACAATGAGCAGTTCTTC.

The chain employs TRBV6-5 and TRBJ1-1; TRBD1 matches 10 bases. Germline V gene data show CDR1 as MNHEY and CDR2 as SVGAGI. Trimming cost V 9 bases and J 11 bases; bases outside gene matches: 9. The CDR3 spans 12 residues. Here the CDR3 DNA reads TGTGCCAGTACGACAGGGGGCCGATCGGCTTTCTTT. Translation gives CASTTGGRSAFF.

V gene TRBV5-1 combines with J gene TRBJ1-4, with TRBD1 matching 7 bases. The CDR3 spans 16 residues. V gave up 4 bases and J gave up 8 bases; unmatched junction bases: 14. Looked up from germline, CDR1 is SGHRS and CDR2 is YFSETQ. The CDR3 loop reads CASSPLSRDRGEKLFF. CDR3 bases: TGCGCCAGCAGCCCGCTCTCCCGGGACAGAGGGGAAAAACTGTTTTTT. Complete variable domain (other parts from reference TRBV5-1 and TRBJ1-4): KAGVTQTPRYLIKTRGQQVTLSCSPISGHRSVSWYQQTPGQGLQFLFEYFSETQRNKGNFPGRFSGRQFSNSRSEMNVSTLELGDSALYLCASSPLSRDRGEKLFFGSGTQLSVL.

The chain carries TRBV18 and TRBJ2-5; 10 bases are shared with TRBD2. Germline values: CDR1 KGHSH, CDR2 LQKENI. V lost 4 bases to trimming and J lost 0 bases; unmatched junction nucleotides: 5. There are 16 residues in the CDR3. CDR3 sequence reads: CASSLGTSEYQETQYF. CDR3 bases: TGTGCCAGCTCACTCGGGACTAGCGAGTACCAAGAGACCCAGTACTTC.

The V gene is TRBV29-1, the J gene TRBJ2-1; D may be TRBD1 (5 bases). The germline V gene has CDR1 SQVTM and CDR2 ANQGSEA. Trimming took off 7 bases at V and 7 bases at J, with 11 bases between the two ends. This CDR3 contains 11 residues. The chain's CDR3 is CSGQRQNEQFF. The CDR3 bases are TGCAGCGGGCAGAGACAGAATGAGCAGTTCTTC.

This chain joins TRBV28 and TRBJ1-2, with unresolved D. The CDR3 sequence is 16 residues long. Between the trimmed V and J ends, which lost 4 bases and 1 base, there was a span of 16 bases. Germline values: CDR1 MDHEN, CDR2 SYDVKM. CDR3 nucleotides: TGTGCCAGCAGTTCGTCGATATTACTCCATAACTATGGCTACACCTTC. It translates to CASSSSILLHNYGYTF.

The V gene is TRBV28, the J gene TRBJ1-5, with 7 bases that match TRBD1. The V segment lost 3 bases and the J segment 2 bases; nucleotides outside the gene matches: 13. The CDR3 contains 18 residues. Germline V gene sequence: CDR1 MDHEN, CDR2 SYDVKM. CDR3 bases: TGTGCCAGCAGTTTCCCCCCATACAGGGGATTCGGCAATCAGCCCCAGCATTTT. Protein sequence: CASSFPPYRGFGNQPQHF.

The chain links TRBV5-6 to TRBJ2-7; 11 bases line up with TRBD2. Germline V CDR1 and CDR2: SGHDT, YYEEEE. With 4 bases clipped from V and 5 bases from J, the junction kept 2 bases outside the gene matches. This CDR3 is 13 amino acids long. CDR3 residues: CASSPGLADEQYF. CDR3 bases: TGTGCCAGCAGCCCGGGACTAGCGGACGAGCAGTACTTC. The full variable domain, completed using reference TRBV5-6 and TRBJ2-7, is DAGVTQSPTHLIKTRGQQVTLRCSPKSGHDTVSWYQQALGQGPQFIFQYYEEEERQRGNFPDRFSGHQFPNYSSELNVNALLLGDSALYLCASSPGLADEQYFGPGTRLTVT.

The chain recombines TRBV11-2 with TRBJ2-1; TRBD2 matches at 13 bases. Germline trimming cut 7 bases from V and 6 bases from J; bases unmatched to any gene: 6. The CDR3 extends over 15 amino acids. Germline V gene lookup returns CDR1 SGHAT and CDR2 FQNNGV. The CDR3 DNA reads as TGTGCCAGCACCACTAGCGGGAGGGGAACCAATGAGCAGTTCTTC. Amino acids: CASTTSGRGTNEQFF.

The chain uses TRBV15 and TRBJ2-7; 9 bases are a match to TRBD1. CDR3 length: 14 amino acids. The V and J ends lost 5 bases and 6 bases, in that order; junction bases with no gene match: 8. CDR1 is LNHNV and CDR2 is YYDKDF in the germline V gene (reference sequence). The CDR3 protein is CATSWGQGGSEQYF. In nucleotides, the CDR3 is TGTGCCACCAGCTGGGGACAGGGAGGTTCCGAGCAGTACTTC.

A few counts support this clone. The CDR3 coding sequence is TGTGCCATCAGTGTTACAACAGGGGTTCAGCCCCAGCATTTT. This codes for CAISVTTGVQPQHF. J is TRBJ1-5 and V is TRBV10-3; 7 nucleotides match TRBD1. V dropped 4 bases and J dropped 6; count of bases not matched to a gene: 6. The germline V gene encodes CDR1 ENHRY and CDR2 SYGVKD. CDR3 length: 14 amino acids.